These 12 T cell receptor beta chains were sequenced from one sample in a study of blood T cell repertoires in COVID-19. Method: immunoSEQ multiplex PCR; TCRdb's copy keeps in-frame clones and lacks some. There are some 170,000 clones in the sample; 84% occur only once, and 15% lies in the top ten. Sequenced material: PBMCs or T cells enriched from blood (not recorded which). Source of these receptors: a man in his fifties who had recovered from COVID-19.

The chain is built from TRBV4-1 and TRBJ1-2; 10 nucleotides line up with TRBD1. V shed 2 bases, J shed 8 bases, and the junction held 8 bases outside the gene matches. CDR1 is MGHRA and CDR2 is YSYEKL in the germline V gene. The CDR3 covers 15 residues. The CDR3 region is CASSQRAGTGDGYTF. The CDR3 DNA reads as TGCGCCAGCAGCCAACGTGCCGGGACAGGGGACGGCTACACCTTC.

The chain combines TRBV14 with TRBJ2-5; TRBD2 matches 8 bases. Germline assignment: CDR1 SGHDN and CDR2 FVKESK. With V trimmed by 1 base and J by 7 bases, 14 bases remained unmatched. CDR3 length equals 17 residues. CDR3 nucleotide sequence: TGTGCCAGCAGCCAAGGGACTAGCCCCGCAGTACGGAGGACCCAGTACTTC. This gives the protein CASSQGTSPAVRRTQYF.

This chain uses TRBV11-2 with TRBJ2-7; the match to TRBD2 covers 9 bases. There are 16 residues in the CDR3. The V segment lost 3 bases and the J segment 6 bases; nucleotides outside the gene matches: 12. Germline CDR1 SGHAT, CDR2 FQNNGV. This CDR3 reads CASSLVPPGLAAEQYF. The CDR3 DNA is TGTGCCAGCAGCTTGGTCCCCCCGGGACTAGCTGCCGAGCAGTACTTC. The complete variable domain, with remaining parts taken from reference TRBV11-2 and TRBJ2-7, reads EAGVAQSPRYKIIEKRQSVAFWCNPISGHATLYWYQQILGQGPKLLIQFQNNGVVDDSQLPKDRFSAERLKGVDSTLKIQPAKLEDSAVYLCASSLVPPGLAAEQYFGPGTRLTVT.

This chain uses TRBV7-9 with TRBJ1-1, with TRBD1 as a possible D gene (5 bases). CDR1 and CDR2 from the germline V gene are SEHNR and FQNEAQ (reference sequence). The CDR3 loop spans 15 amino acids. V lost 5 bases to trimming and J lost 4 bases, with 17 bases between them. CDR3 residues: CASSPTGTLATEAFF. The CDR3 DNA reads as TGTGCCAGCAGCCCAACTGGGACTTTGGCCACTGAAGCTTTCTTT.

The chain uses TRBV19 and TRBJ1-5, with a possible D match to TRBD1 (6 bases). Trimming cost V 7 bases and J 0 bases, with 10 bases left between them. The CDR3 runs 14 residues. The germline V gene encodes CDR1 LNHDA and CDR2 SQIVND (reference sequence). The CDR3 coding sequence is TGTGCCAGTAACAACAGGGTTAGCAATCAGCCCCAGCATTTT. Translating gives CASNNRVSNQPQHF.

The CDR3 loop reads CASSPGGRETQYF. The CDR3 DNA follows: TGTGCCAGCAGCCCGGGCGGGAGAGAGACCCAGTACTTC. This chain joins TRBV13 and TRBJ2-5; the match to TRBD2 covers 7 bases. The CDR3 covers 13 residues. V trimming: 5 bases; J trimming: 4 bases; junction bases outside the gene matches: 4. Germline V gene lookup returns CDR1 PRHDT and CDR2 FYEKMQ (reference sequence).

The chain has TRBV18 and TRBJ2-2; 8 bases are shared with TRBD1. This CDR3 contains 15 residues. V trimming: 4 bases; J trimming: 4 bases; junction bases outside the gene matches: 5. The germline CDR1 and CDR2 sequences are KGHSH and LQKENI. CDR3 amino acids: CASSLRTGSTGELFF. Here the CDR3 DNA reads TGTGCCAGCTCACTCCGGACAGGGAGCACCGGGGAGCTGTTTTTT.

This clone was seen just once. This chain uses TRBV11-2 with TRBJ1-2, with 7 bases fitting TRBD1. Germline values: CDR1 SGHAT, CDR2 FQNNGV. With 10 bases clipped from V and 3 bases from J, the junction kept 8 bases outside the gene matches. The CDR3 sequence is 13 residues long. CDR3 DNA sequence: TGTGCCACCGAGACAGGGCTGTACTATGGCTACACCTTC. Protein: CATETGLYYGYTF. The variable domain in full, with the rest retrieved from reference TRBV11-2 and TRBJ1-2, is EAGVAQSPRYKIIEKRQSVAFWCNPISGHATLYWYQQILGQGPKLLIQFQNNGVVDDSQLPKDRFSAERLKGVDSTLKIQPAKLEDSAVYLCATETGLYYGYTFGSGTRLTVV.

The V call is TRBV10-3, the J call TRBJ1-1; D is uncertain. This CDR3 contains 13 residues. V lost 5 bases, J lost 2 bases, and 9 bases lay in between. The germline V gene has CDR1 ENHRY and CDR2 SYGVKD. CDR3 in amino acids: CAISNRENTEAFF. The CDR3 nucleotides read TGTGCCATCAGTAACAGAGAAAACACTGAAGCTTTCTTT.

Concerning this clone itself: Distinct nucleotide sequences in the sample also encode this CDR3. The chain employs TRBV12-3 or TRBV12-4 and TRBJ2-7, with D uncertain. There are 11 residues in the CDR3. Trimming removed 5 bases from V and 4 bases from J, with 6 bases in between. The CDR3 coding sequence is TGTGCCAGCAGTCCGGGTTACGAGCAGTACTTC. It encodes CASSPGYEQYF.

The rearrangement joins TRBV3-1 (or the pseudogene TRBV3-2) to TRBJ2-7; the match to TRBD1 covers 10 bases. Germline-derived CDR1 and CDR2 are LGHDT and YNNKEL (reference sequence). The CDR3 runs to 14 residues. V gave up 4 bases and J gave up 8 bases; unmatched junction bases: 8. The CDR3 protein is CASSPGDRGSKQYF. CDR3 sequence (DNA): TGTGCCAGCAGCCCCGGGGACAGGGGATCCAAGCAGTACTTC.

The chain recombines TRBV15 with TRBJ2-1, with TRBD1 as a possible D gene (6 bases). In germline, CDR1 is LNHNV, CDR2 YYDKDF (reference sequence). V was cut by 3 bases and J by 6 bases, with 12 bases left in between. CDR3 length: 14 residues. The CDR3: CATSSRQGSNEQFF. CDR3 nucleotide sequence: TGTGCCACCAGCAGTCGCCAGGGGAGCAATGAGCAGTTCTTC.